The clone carrying this TCR beta chain turned up a few times. Its antigen remains unknown. Via MiXCR, TCRdb re-called the RT-PCR reads, giving one row per CDR3 protein. The table has around 650,000 distinct CDR3 sequences, 15% to 18% seen once. The data derive from a study of response to subunit inactivated influenza vaccine. Study results and caveats: Authors suggested each seasonal flu vaccination may recruit only limited numbers of new T cells.

Germline V CDR1 and CDR2: DFQATT, SNEGSKA (reference sequence). The CDR3 loop spans 14 amino acids. Trimming removed 0 bases from V and 4 bases from J; junction bases left unmatched: 5. The sample in question was PBMCs from blood, obtained roughly 12 days after vaccination. The TCR was taken from a man aged 45 to 65 who received an inactivated influenza vaccine. The chain uses TRBV20-1 and TRBJ2-5; the match to TRBD2 covers 7 bases. The CDR3 spells CSARDPGGGETQYF. The CDR3 bases are TGCAGTGCTAGAGATCCGGGAGGAGGAGAGACCCAGTACTTC.